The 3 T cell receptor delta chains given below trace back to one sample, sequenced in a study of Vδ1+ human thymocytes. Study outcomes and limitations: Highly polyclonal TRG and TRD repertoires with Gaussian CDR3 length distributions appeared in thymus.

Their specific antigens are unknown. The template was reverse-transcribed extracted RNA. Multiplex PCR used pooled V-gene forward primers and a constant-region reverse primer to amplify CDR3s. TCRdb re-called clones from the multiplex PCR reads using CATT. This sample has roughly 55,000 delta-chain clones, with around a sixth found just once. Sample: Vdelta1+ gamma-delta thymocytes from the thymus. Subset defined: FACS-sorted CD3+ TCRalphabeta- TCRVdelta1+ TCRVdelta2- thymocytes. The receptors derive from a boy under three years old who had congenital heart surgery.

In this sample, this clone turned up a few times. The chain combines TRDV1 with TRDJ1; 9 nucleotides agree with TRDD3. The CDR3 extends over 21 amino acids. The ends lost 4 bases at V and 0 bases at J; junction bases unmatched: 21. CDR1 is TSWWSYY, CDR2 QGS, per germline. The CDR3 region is CALGARNPYPGGYSNTDKLIF. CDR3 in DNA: TGTGCTCTTGGGGCCAGAAATCCCTACCCCGGGGGATACTCTAACACCGATAAACTCATCTTT.

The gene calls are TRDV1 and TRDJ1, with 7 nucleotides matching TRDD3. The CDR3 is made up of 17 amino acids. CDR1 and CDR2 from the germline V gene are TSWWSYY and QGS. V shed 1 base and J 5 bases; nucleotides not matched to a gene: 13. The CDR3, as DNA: TGTGCTCTTGGGGAACCGGGGCTACGGCTGGGGGGTGATAAACTCATCTTT. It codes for CALGEPGLRLGGDKLIF.

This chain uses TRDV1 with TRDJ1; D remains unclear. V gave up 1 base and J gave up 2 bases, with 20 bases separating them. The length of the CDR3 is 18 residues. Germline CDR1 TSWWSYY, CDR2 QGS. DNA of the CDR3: TGTGCTCTTGGGGAACGAGTAGGAGGATTCACGGGTACCGATAAACTCATCTTT. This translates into CALGERVGGFTGTDKLIF.